This T cell receptor (beta chain) was documented in a study of blood T cell repertoires in COVID-19. Using immunoSEQ multiplex PCR, the repertoire was profiled, and TCRdb retains in-frame clones only, with some absent. This table holds over 350,000 clones, around 89% found once. Germline lookup yields CDR1 SGDLS and CDR2 YYNGEE. The CDR3 contains 16 residues. V was cut by 1 base and J by 4 bases, with 17 bases left in between. This clonotype originated in a woman aged 25 to 45 with acute or convalescent COVID-19. The sample comprised peripheral blood. The chain combines TRBV9 with TRBJ1-2; the D gene is possibly TRBD1 (6 bases). DNA for the CDR3: TGTGCCAGCAGCGTACACCCCGACAGGTTGGGCTATGGCTACACCTTC. It translates to CASSVHPDRLGYGYTF.